This T cell receptor (beta chain) was found in a study of blood T cells in healthy people across ages. Trimming pared 0 bases from V and 0 bases from J, leaving 15 bases between. CDR3 length: 17 residues. Per germline, CDR1 LGHDT and CDR2 YNNKEL (reference sequence). Notes on the study in general: With age, beta diversity per million T cells declined roughly linearly, significantly by 40. Researchers deemed the diversity estimates from one million T cells underestimates.

In regard to this clonotype: The antigen is unknown.

Total RNA extraction produced at least 5 micrograms (per sample) for the study. Combining a sample-barcoded 5' primer with a J-beta primer mix, a second PCR ran for roughly 7 to 11 cycles. Each cDNA molecule carried a tag from a template-switch adaptor that contained 12 random nucleotides. Each CDR3 protein is one row after TCRdb ran MiXCR on the 5' RACE reads. The table has 550,000 to 750,000 distinct CDR3 sequences, roughly 21% seen once; the top ten hold roughly 3.6%. The TCR sequence derives from a man between 70 and 80 years old in good health. The rearrangement joins TRBV3-1 to TRBJ2-7; D gene unclear. Sequenced material: blood. CDR3 in amino acids: CASSQDGWPLGSYEQYF. DNA of the CDR3: TGTGCCAGCAGCCAAGATGGTTGGCCCCTTGGCTCCTACGAGCAGTACTTC.